The 25 T cell receptor beta chains presented below share a single source sample, sequenced in a study of blood T cell repertoires in COVID-19. The data were produced by immunoSEQ multiplex PCR, yet TCRdb's version contains in-frame clones alone and is incomplete. The data hold a few hundred thousand clones, with more than 65% observed a single time. The specimen was peripheral blood. Source of these receptors: a woman aged 18-30 years with acute or convalescent COVID-19.

The chain links TRBV11-3 to TRBJ1-1; TRBD1 matches at 7 bases. Germline values: CDR1 SGHNT, CDR2 YENEEA. The CDR3 is 13 residues long. Unmatched junction bases numbered 7, after V lost 5 bases and J lost 7 bases. DNA for the CDR3: TGTGCCAGCAGCCCGGGACAGCATGATGAAGCTTTCTTT. It codes for CASSPGQHDEAFF.

The rearrangement joins TRBV27 to TRBJ2-5, with 7 bases lining up with TRBD1. This CDR3 has 15 amino acids. Germline V gene lookup returns CDR1 MNHEY and CDR2 SMNVEV (reference sequence). The V segment lost 1 base and the J segment 2 bases; nucleotides outside the gene matches: 4. The CDR3 sequence: CASSLLRQGQETQYF. The CDR3 region has the DNA TGTGCCAGCAGTTTATTGAGACAGGGACAAGAGACCCAGTACTTC.

The chain combines TRBV19 with TRBJ2-7; 7 bases fit TRBD1. Germline V gene sequence: CDR1 LNHDA, CDR2 SQIVND (reference sequence). The CDR3 runs to 14 residues. With 10 bases clipped from V and 1 base from J, the junction kept 10 bases outside the gene matches. The CDR3 protein is CATRSAGGSYEQYF. Here the CDR3 DNA reads TGTGCCACCCGATCGGCAGGGGGATCCTACGAGCAGTACTTC.

This clone was seen repeatedly, ten times or more. The V gene is TRBV19, the J gene TRBJ2-2, with TRBD2 identical over 9 bases. Germline V gives CDR1 LNHDA, CDR2 SQIVND (reference sequence). CDR3 length equals 16 residues. J was trimmed by 6 bases and V by 5 bases; bases with no gene match: 10. The CDR3 is CASSRLAGITAGELFF. CDR3 sequence (DNA): TGTGCCAGTAGTCGGCTAGCGGGAATTACTGCCGGGGAGCTGTTTTTT.

A few counts support this clone. The rearrangement links TRBV7-2 to TRBJ2-3; D is unclear. Trimming pared 1 base from V and 1 base from J, leaving 9 bases between. Germline assignment: CDR1 SGHTA and CDR2 FQGNSA. This CDR3 has 15 amino acids. For the CDR3, the DNA is TGTGCCAGCAGCTTAGAGTACCTACGCACAGATACGCAGTATTTT. Residues: CASSLEYLRTDTQYF.

The CDR3 here is CASSIPSWSDEQFF. Written as DNA, the CDR3 is TGTGCCAGTAGTATCCCATCTTGGTCGGATGAGCAGTTCTTC. The chain combines TRBV19 with TRBJ2-1; D is undetermined. Per the germline V gene, CDR1 is LNHDA and CDR2 is SQIVND (reference sequence). The CDR3 is made up of 14 amino acids. V dropped 3 bases and J dropped 8 bases, with 14 bases sitting between them. The full variable domain, rest sourced from reference TRBV19 and TRBJ2-1, is DGGITQSPKYLFRKEGQNVTLSCEQNLNHDAMYWYRQDPGQGLRLIYYSQIVNDFQKGDIAEGYSVSREKKESFPLTVTSAQKNPTAFYLCASSIPSWSDEQFFGPGTRLTVL.

The rearrangement links TRBV19 to TRBJ2-3, with 11 bases fitting TRBD2. V was pared by 2 bases and J by 1 base, with 11 bases of the junction left unmatched. Per germline, CDR1 LNHDA and CDR2 SQIVND (reference sequence). The CDR3 sequence is 19 residues long. Here the CDR3 reads CASSISEPGLAARTDTQYF. The CDR3 DNA reads as TGTGCCAGTAGTATATCCGAACCGGGACTAGCGGCCCGCACAGATACGCAGTATTTT.

The CDR3 nucleotides are TGTGCCAGCAAGCGGACAGCAACTAATGAAAAACTGTTTTTT. Translation gives CASKRTATNEKLFF. V gene TRBV6-5 combines with J gene TRBJ1-4; TRBD1 is a possible D gene (6 bases). V was shortened by 7 bases and J by 0 bases, with 9 bases between the two germline ends. The CDR3 spans 14 residues. Germline CDR1 MNHEY, CDR2 SVGAGI.

The V call is TRBV6-5, the J call TRBJ1-5; possible D gene TRBD1, 5 bases. The CDR3 is made up of 15 amino acids. Germline CDR1 MNHEY, CDR2 SVGAGI. V was trimmed by 0 bases and J by 3 bases, leaving 9 bases between them. The CDR3 sequence: CASSYSTGSNQPQHF. CDR3 nucleotide sequence: TGTGCCAGCAGTTACTCCACAGGATCCAATCAGCCCCAGCATTTT.

This chain links TRBV2 with TRBJ1-5; D ambiguous. V was trimmed by 2 bases and J by 3 bases, leaving 8 bases between them. This CDR3 has 14 residues. Germline CDR1 SNHLY, CDR2 FYNNEI. In nucleotides, the CDR3 is TGTGCCAGCAGTGAAACTGCCTCCAATCAGCCCCAGCATTTT. Its protein is CASSETASNQPQHF.

The chain employs TRBV30 and TRBJ2-2; 7 bases map to TRBD1. Germline trimming cut 2 bases from V and 5 bases from J; bases unmatched to any gene: 2. Germline V lookup: CDR1 GTSNPN, CDR2 SVGIG (reference sequence). The CDR3 is 13 amino acids. This CDR3 is CAWSNRGTGELFF. CDR3 in DNA: TGTGCCTGGAGTAACAGGGGAACCGGGGAGCTGTTTTTT.

This sequence joins TRBV3-1 (or the pseudogene TRBV3-2) and TRBJ2-3, with D uncertain. V was cut by 1 base and J by 0 bases, with 14 bases left in between. The CDR3 is 17 residues long. Per the germline V gene, CDR1 is LGHDT and CDR2 is YNNKEL (reference sequence). The DNA for the CDR3 is TGTGCCAGCAGCCAAGGAGTCACAGCCCAAAGCACAGATACGCAGTATTTT. It is translated as CASSQGVTAQSTDTQYF.

The V call is TRBV7-8, the J call TRBJ1-5, with 7 bases lining up with TRBD1. Trimming at V came to 2 bases and at J to 8 bases, leaving 6 bases not matched to a gene. The CDR3 length is 14 residues. Germline lookup yields CDR1 SGHVS and CDR2 FQNEAQ. DNA for the CDR3: TGTGCCAGCAGCTTACGACAGGGAGAGGAGCCCCAGCATTTT. This gives the protein CASSLRQGEEPQHF.

The chain links TRBV18 to TRBJ2-7; the match to TRBD2 covers 9 bases. Per the germline V gene, CDR1 is KGHSH and CDR2 is LQKENI. Trimming at V came to 3 bases and at J to 3 bases, leaving 18 bases not matched to a gene. CDR3 size: 19 residues. The CDR3 sequence is CASSPSGGGRAQEGYEQYF. The CDR3 DNA reads as TGTGCCAGCTCACCCTCCGGCGGCGGGAGGGCACAGGAAGGCTACGAGCAGTACTTC.

The chain recombines TRBV5-6 with TRBJ2-6; a weak D match, TRBD2 (5 bases). Germline-derived CDR1 and CDR2 are SGHDT and YYEEEE. The CDR3 runs to 16 residues. The germline V and J ends were trimmed by 2 bases and 2 bases, with 11 bases remaining between them. The CDR3 DNA reads TGTGCCAGCAGCTTAGTCGGGATAGCTGGGGCCAACGTCCTGACTTTC. Its translation is CASSLVGIAGANVLTF.

This clone came up a few times. This chain uses TRBV7-2 with TRBJ1-2, with a weak D call TRBD1 (5 bases). Germline assignment: CDR1 SGHTA and CDR2 FQGNSA. This CDR3 contains 13 residues. The ends were cut back, 6 bases at V and 5 bases at J, with 13 bases in the middle. CDR3 nucleotide sequence: TGTGCCAGCAGATTCAGGGTAGATTATGGCTACACCTTC. Its protein product is CASRFRVDYGYTF.

This chain uses TRBV19 with TRBJ2-7; 8 nucleotides align to TRBD2. The germline V gene has CDR1 LNHDA and CDR2 SQIVND (reference sequence). There are 15 residues in the CDR3. Trimming took 6 bases from V and 1 from J; bases not matched to a gene: 8. CDR3 sequence (DNA): TGTGCCAGTAGAAGCGGGAGAGAACCGTCCTACGAGCAGTACTTC. It encodes CASRSGREPSYEQYF.

The V and J genes are TRBV28 and TRBJ2-1, with D hard to call. The germline V gene encodes CDR1 MDHEN and CDR2 SYDVKM. Trimming removed 5 bases at V and 9 bases at J, with 11 bases between. The CDR3 has 12 residues. The CDR3 nucleotides read TGTGCCAGCAGTCCCGAGCTTCTTGAGCAGTTCTTC. It translates to CASSPELLEQFF.

The rearrangement links TRBV11-2 to TRBJ2-7, with 10 bases matching TRBD2. The V segment lost 5 bases and the J segment 4 bases; nucleotides outside the gene matches: 8. Germline CDR1 is SGHAT and CDR2 is FQNNGV. CDR3 length: 15 residues. DNA of the CDR3: TGTGCCAGCAGCACAGAAGCGGGAGGGCCATACGAGCAGTACTTC. Its translation is CASSTEAGGPYEQYF. The full variable domain, with the rest looked up from reference TRBV11-2 and TRBJ2-7, is EAGVAQSPRYKIIEKRQSVAFWCNPISGHATLYWYQQILGQGPKLLIQFQNNGVVDDSQLPKDRFSAERLKGVDSTLKIQPAKLEDSAVYLCASSTEAGGPYEQYFGPGTRLTVT.

With respect to this clone: One junction end does not reproduce the germline sequence, and a read error may be involved. The chain recombines TRBV7-2 with TRBJ2-7; 9 bases are a match to TRBD2. Germline V gene lookup returns CDR1 SGHTA and CDR2 FQGNSA. The CDR3 length is 15 residues. CDR3 DNA: TGTGCCAGCAGCTTAGTAGGGACTAGCTCCCACGAGCAGTACTTC. As protein: CASSLVGTSSHEQYF.

The rearrangement links TRBV30 to TRBJ1-5; 8 bases agree with TRBD1. The CDR3 is 12 amino acids. After removal of 5 bases from V and 4 bases from J, the junction contained 1 base not matched to a gene. Germline loops: CDR1 GTSNPN, CDR2 SVGIG (reference sequence). The CDR3 spells CAWGQGNQPQHF. The CDR3 nucleotides read TGTGCCTGGGGACAGGGTAATCAGCCCCAGCATTTT.

This rearrangement joins TRBV7-2 to TRBJ2-7, with a possible D match to TRBD2 (5 bases). The CDR3 totals 13 residues. CDR1 is SGHTA, CDR2 FQGNSA, per germline. V was pared by 3 bases and J by 2 bases, with 8 bases between. CDR3 loop: CASSFPGTYEQYF. The CDR3 DNA reads TGTGCCAGCAGCTTCCCCGGGACCTACGAGCAGTACTTC.

The gene calls are TRBV27 and TRBJ2-3; 10 bases are a match to TRBD2. CDR1 is MNHEY, CDR2 SMNVEV, per germline (reference sequence). The CDR3 extends over 18 amino acids. Trimming at V came to 3 bases and at J to 4 bases, leaving 13 bases not matched to a gene. CDR3 bases: TGTGCCAGCAGTTTCGTTCCCCAACTAGCGGGACCCGCAGATACGCAGTATTTT. Its protein product is CASSFVPQLAGPADTQYF.

V and J are TRBV30 and TRBJ1-5; 10 positions match TRBD1. CDR1 GTSNPN and CDR2 SVGIG come from the germline V gene (reference sequence). The J segment lost 6 bases and the V segment lost 6 bases, leaving 11 bases of the junction unmatched. The CDR3 is made up of 15 amino acids. CDR3 in amino acids: CACGIPTGGGQPQHF. The DNA for the CDR3 is TGTGCCTGCGGAATCCCGACAGGGGGCGGTCAGCCCCAGCATTTT. Complete variable domain (other parts from reference TRBV30 and TRBJ1-5): SQTIHQWPATLVQPVGSPLSLECTVEGTSNPNLYWYRQAAGRGLQLLFYSVGIGQISSEVPQNLSASRPQDRQFILSSKKLLLSDSGFYLCACGIPTGGGQPQHFGDGTRLSIL.

This clone was observed a handful of times. Other nucleotide sequences in the sample specify the same CDR3. The chain links TRBV28 to TRBJ1-2; 9 bases match TRBD1. Germline CDR1 and CDR2: MDHEN and SYDVKM. Germline trimming cut 1 base from V and 2 bases from J; bases unmatched to any gene: 2. CDR3 length equals 15 residues. The CDR3 sequence is CASSLSGQGNYGYTF. The CDR3 coding sequence is TGTGCCAGCAGTTTATCGGGACAGGGAAACTATGGCTACACCTTC.